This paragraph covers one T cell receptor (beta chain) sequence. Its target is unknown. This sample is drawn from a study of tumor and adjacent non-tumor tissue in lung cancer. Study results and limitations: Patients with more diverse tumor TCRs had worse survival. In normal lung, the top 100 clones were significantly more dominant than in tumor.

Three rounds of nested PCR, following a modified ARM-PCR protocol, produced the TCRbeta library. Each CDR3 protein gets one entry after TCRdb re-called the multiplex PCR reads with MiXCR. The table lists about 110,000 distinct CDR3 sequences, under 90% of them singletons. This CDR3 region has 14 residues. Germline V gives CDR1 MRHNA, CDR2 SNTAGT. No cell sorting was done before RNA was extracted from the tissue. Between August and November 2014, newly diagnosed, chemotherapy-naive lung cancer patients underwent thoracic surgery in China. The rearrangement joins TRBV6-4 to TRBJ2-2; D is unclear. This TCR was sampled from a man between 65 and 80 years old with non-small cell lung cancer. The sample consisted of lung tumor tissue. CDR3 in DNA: TGTGCGATCAGTGAGGCTCCCAGTACCGGGGAGCTGTTTTTT. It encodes CAISEAPSTGELFF.